The sequence of this TCR beta chain was determined in a study of cytomegalovirus exposure and HLA in healthy donors. Across the whole study: Membership in the Caucasian-associated ancestry cluster was found for 81% of nearly 400 genotyped donors.

The primer mix had 60 Vbeta and 13 Jbeta primers. The table came from immunoSEQ multiplex PCR; TCRdb's copy has only in-frame clones and leaves some out. The top ten clones hold around 3.1% of a sample with 80,000 or so clones, about three quarters of them seen once. Whole-study results and caveats: More clonal expansion characterized HLA-associated TCR beta chains than equally common others in a later analysis. A highly shared variant cluster was judged a likely technical artifact.

Germline assignment: CDR1 SNHLY and CDR2 FYNNEI. The CDR3 length is 14 residues. Trimming shortened V by 6 bases and J by 3 bases, and 15 bases separated the two germline ends. Remarks on this clone: Its antigen is still unknown.

The receptor comes from a man over 45 in good health and CMV-seropositive. The rearrangement links TRBV2 to TRBJ2-7; maybe TRBD2 (6 bases). The specimen sequenced was PBMCs. The CDR3: CASSAAGGIYEQYF. CDR3 coding DNA: TGTGCCAGCAGCGCCGCTGGCGGGATCTACGAGCAGTACTTC.